The 31 T cell receptor beta chains presented below share a single source sample, sequenced in a study of CD8 T cells in Susac syndrome (dated by TCRdb to about 2019). The protocol used for the library was the immunoSEQ multiplex PCR assay. RNA was extracted with the RNeasy kit and 0.5 to 1 ug was reverse transcribed using random hexamers. TCRdb handled the public reads itself, with Q25 trimming in fastp and clone calling in MiXCR, and kept productive beta chains. Under each unique CDR3 protein, matching rows form one entry showing the most common genes and DNA. The sample includes about 140,000 distinct CDR3 sequences, with around 93% observed a single time. About 0.18% of the sample belongs to the ten largest clones. Sequencing input: CD8+ T cells from PBMCs. These receptors were obtained from a human donor with Susac syndrome.

The rearrangement joins TRBV5-5 to TRBJ2-1, with 11 bases lining up with TRBD1. The V and J ends lost 2 bases and 8 bases, in that order; junction bases with no gene match: 3. There are 14 residues in the CDR3. Germline values: CDR1 SGHKS, CDR2 YYEKEE (reference sequence). The CDR3 reads CASSFGTGGYEQFF. The CDR3 nucleotides are TGTGCCAGCAGCTTCGGGACAGGGGGTTATGAGCAGTTCTTC.

This chain links TRBV13 with TRBJ2-2; D gene uncertain. There are 13 residues in the CDR3. Trimming removed 7 bases from V and 2 bases from J, with 8 bases in between. CDR1 PRHDT and CDR2 FYEKMQ come from the germline V gene (reference sequence). This chain's CDR3 is CASNQQNTGELFF. The CDR3 nucleotides read TGTGCCAGCAACCAGCAAAACACCGGGGAGCTGTTTTTT.

This rearrangement joins TRBV29-1 to TRBJ1-2, with 10 bases aligning to TRBD1. V gave up 1 base and J gave up 3 bases; unmatched junction bases: 14. There are 18 residues in the CDR3. Germline CDR1 is SQVTM and CDR2 is ANQGSEA. This chain's CDR3 is CSVEVGTGTGERDYGYTF. The CDR3 DNA is TGCAGCGTTGAAGTGGGGACCGGGACAGGGGAAAGAGACTATGGCTACACCTTC.

The chain is built from TRBV9 and TRBJ1-4; D is unclear. Germline loops: CDR1 SGDLS, CDR2 YYNGEE. The CDR3 has 14 amino acids. The V gene lost 0 bases and the J gene lost 5 bases, with 8 bases spanning the gap. CDR3 coding DNA: TGTGCCAGCAGCGTAGCGTCGCTGAATGAAAAACTGTTTTTT. This encodes CASSVASLNEKLFF.

The chain employs TRBV29-1 and TRBJ2-1; D call uncertain. Germline V gene data show CDR1 as SQVTM and CDR2 as ANQGSEA. The CDR3 is 13 amino acids. The V gene lost 1 base and the J gene lost 8 bases, with 12 bases spanning the gap. CDR3: CSVEALQSDEQFF. DNA for the CDR3: TGCAGCGTTGAAGCCCTCCAGTCCGATGAGCAGTTCTTC.

The chain has TRBV15 and TRBJ2-7, with D unclear. Germline V lookup: CDR1 LNHNV, CDR2 YYDKDF (reference sequence). There are 14 residues in the CDR3. Trimming cost V 0 bases and J 1 base, with 7 bases left between them. The CDR3 sequence: CATSRDRLSYEQYF. CDR3 nucleotides: TGTGCCACCAGCAGAGATCGGCTGTCCTACGAGCAGTACTTC.

This chain uses TRBV7-6 with TRBJ2-7; TRBD2 matches 9 bases. Germline V gene lookup returns CDR1 SGHVS and CDR2 FNYEAQ. The length of the CDR3 is 15 residues. The ends lost 4 bases at V and 4 bases at J; junction bases unmatched: 8. The CDR3 DNA is TGTGCCAGCAGCTCCTATGCCAGCGGGGGGTACGAGCAGTACTTC. Protein sequence: CASSSYASGGYEQYF. The whole variable domain, remainder taken from reference TRBV7-6 and TRBJ2-7, is GAGVSQSPRYKVTKRGQDVALRCDPISGHVSLYWYRQALGQGPEFLTYFNYEAQQDKSGLPNDRFSAERPEGSISTLTIQRTEQRDSAMYRCASSSYASGGYEQYFGPGTRLTVT.

The V gene is TRBV5-4, the J gene TRBJ2-7, with TRBD1 matching 9 bases. This CDR3 has 14 amino acids. The germline gives CDR1 SGHNT, CDR2 YYREEE (reference sequence). V trimming: 3 bases; J trimming: 4 bases; junction bases outside the gene matches: 5. The CDR3 spells CASSSGTGLYEQYF. In DNA form, the CDR3 reads TGTGCCAGCAGCTCCGGGACAGGGCTATACGAGCAGTACTTC. Combining the CDR3 with reference TRBV5-4 and TRBJ2-7 gives the whole variable domain ETGVTQSPTHLIKTRGQQVTLRCSSQSGHNTVSWYQQALGQGPQFIFQYYREEENGRGNFPPRFSGLQFPNYSSELNVNALELDDSALYLCASSSGTGLYEQYFGPGTRLTVT.

V usage is TRBV12-3 or TRBV12-4 and J usage is TRBJ2-3; D may be TRBD1 or TRBD2 (6 bases each). V was shortened by 8 bases and J by 2 bases, with 17 bases between the two germline ends. The CDR3 spans 15 residues. The CDR3 coding sequence is TGTGCCAGCTCAAAAACGGGGGACAACACAGATACGCAGTATTTT. Translating it yields CASSKTGDNTDTQYF.

This sequence joins TRBV5-1 and TRBJ1-2; TRBD1 might be the D (5 bases). Germline V CDR1 and CDR2: SGHRS, YFSETQ. V was pared by 1 base and J by 2 bases, with 6 bases between. This CDR3 contains 13 residues. The CDR3 nucleotides read TGCGCCAGCAGCTTGAGACAGAACTATGGCTACACCTTC. Translated: CASSLRQNYGYTF.

The genes are TRBV27 and TRBJ1-5, with a possible D match to TRBD1 (5 bases). Germline CDR1 reads MNHEY; CDR2 reads SMNVEV (reference sequence). The CDR3 runs to 15 residues. Trimming took off 3 bases at V and 5 bases at J, with 14 bases between the two ends. The CDR3, as DNA: TGTGCCAGCAGTTTTATCGGGGGGTTCGATCAGCCCCAGCATTTT. It specifies CASSFIGGFDQPQHF.

The chain links TRBV14 to TRBJ2-7; D is perhaps TRBD1 (5 bases). V shed 3 bases and J shed 1 base, with 10 bases lying between them. The CDR3 runs to 14 residues. The V gene's germline CDR1 is SGHDN and CDR2 FVKESK. The CDR3 spells CASSQDQGSYEQYF. As DNA, the CDR3 is TGTGCCAGCAGCCAGGATCAGGGATCCTACGAGCAGTACTTC.

This chain connects TRBV29-1 to TRBJ2-1, with D tentatively TRBD2 (7 bases). The length of the CDR3 is 15 residues. Trimming pared 3 bases from V and 6 bases from J, leaving 18 bases between. The germline gives CDR1 SQVTM, CDR2 ANQGSEA. CDR3: CSVDPGASGSNEQFF. The CDR3 nucleotides read TGCAGCGTTGACCCGGGGGCTAGCGGCAGCAATGAGCAGTTCTTC.

The CDR3 here is CAIGGNQMNEQYF. The CDR3, as DNA: TGTGCCATCGGAGGCAACCAAATGAACGAGCAGTACTTC. The gene calls are TRBV10-3 and TRBJ2-7, with D possibly matching TRBD2 (5 bases). The V and J ends lost 8 bases and 5 bases respectively, with 16 bases between them. This CDR3 has 13 amino acids. Germline V gives CDR1 ENHRY, CDR2 SYGVKD.

In DNA, the CDR3 is TGTGCCAGCAGCTTAGGGTTGGCAGGGAGAGAAGGCACTGAAGCTTTCTTT. Residues: CASSLGLAGREGTEAFF. The chain couples TRBV7-9 to TRBJ1-1, with D possibly being TRBD1 (5 bases). V was trimmed by 1 base and J by 4 bases, leaving 19 bases between them. The length of the CDR3 is 17 residues. Germline assignment: CDR1 SEHNR and CDR2 FQNEAQ (reference sequence).

The rearrangement joins TRBV29-1 to TRBJ2-5, with 9 bases matching TRBD2. Trimming at V came to 5 bases and at J to 4 bases, leaving 5 bases not matched to a gene. CDR1 SQVTM and CDR2 ANQGSEA come from the germline V gene. The CDR3 spans 13 residues. CDR3 sequence (DNA): TGCAGCGTTCTAGCGGGATTAGGAGAGACCCAGTACTTC. Its protein is CSVLAGLGETQYF.

This chain connects TRBV4-1 to TRBJ2-3, with a weak D call TRBD2 (6 bases). The CDR3 extends over 16 amino acids. Trimming left V 1 base short and J 4 bases short, with 15 bases between. CDR1 MGHRA and CDR2 YSYEKL come from the germline V gene. The CDR3 sequence: CASSQVIGGPADTQYF. CDR3 in DNA: TGCGCCAGCAGCCAAGTCATCGGGGGACCTGCAGATACGCAGTATTTT.

V usage is TRBV14 and J usage is TRBJ2-1; no clear D. Trimming pared 4 bases from V and 10 bases from J, leaving 14 bases between. Germline-derived CDR1 and CDR2 are SGHDN and FVKESK. This CDR3 spans 13 amino acids. CDR3 nucleotides: TGTGCCAGCAGCCCCCCTCTTCCCCTGGAGCAGTTCTTC. Translation: CASSPPLPLEQFF.

The gene calls are TRBV7-9 and TRBJ2-3, with 8 bases matching TRBD2. CDR3 length equals 15 residues. The germline V gene encodes CDR1 SEHNR and CDR2 FQNEAQ (reference sequence). The J segment lost 1 base and the V segment lost 5 bases, leaving 5 bases of the junction unmatched. The DNA of the CDR3 is TGTGCCAGCAGCGGGACTAGTTATGGCACAGATACGCAGTATTTT. It translates to CASSGTSYGTDTQYF.

The rearrangement uses TRBV6-5 and TRBJ1-1; 7 bases agree with TRBD1. Germline V gene sequence: CDR1 MNHEY, CDR2 SVGAGI. The CDR3 totals 14 residues. V was pared by 9 bases and J by 0 bases, with 7 bases of the junction left unmatched. CDR3 residues: CASIKQGLNTEAFF. The CDR3 nucleotides are TGTGCCAGTATCAAACAGGGGTTGAACACTGAAGCTTTCTTT.

This clonotype was found once. This sequence joins TRBV14 and TRBJ2-1, with a tentative D call TRBD1 (5 bases). The CDR3 loop spans 16 amino acids. Trimming removed 3 bases at V and 4 bases at J, with 16 bases between. Germline V gene sequence: CDR1 SGHDN, CDR2 FVKESK. As DNA, the CDR3 is TGTGCCAGCAGCCAGGCCAGCAGGGCCTTATACAATGAGCAGTTCTTC. Its translation: CASSQASRALYNEQFF.

This chain connects TRBV20-1 to TRBJ1-2; no definite D call. Germline CDR1 reads DFQATT; CDR2 reads SNEGSKA (reference sequence). This CDR3 has 10 amino acids. With 3 bases removed from V and 3 bases from J, the gap between germline ends came to 2 bases. CDR3 loop: CSASDYGYTF. As DNA, the CDR3 is TGCAGTGCTAGTGACTATGGCTACACCTTC.

V usage is TRBV6-5 and J usage is TRBJ2-3; D gene ambiguous. CDR3 length: 13 amino acids. Trimming shortened V by 2 bases and J by 1 base, and 4 bases separated the two germline ends. Germline V gene data show CDR1 as MNHEY and CDR2 as SVGAGI. CDR3: CASSYGRTDTQYF. The CDR3 DNA sequence: TGTGCCAGCAGTTACGGGCGCACAGATACGCAGTATTTT.

The rearrangement uses TRBV4-2 and TRBJ2-1; D is unclear. Germline CDR1 and CDR2: LGHNA and YNFKEQ. There are 12 residues in the CDR3. With 5 bases removed from V and 8 bases from J, the gap between germline ends came to 10 bases. The CDR3 nucleotides read TGTGCCAGCAGCTCTGTTGGTTATGAGCAGTTCTTC. The encoded protein is CASSSVGYEQFF.

This clonotype was seen once. The J gene is TRBJ1-1, the V gene TRBV28, with D perhaps TRBD1 (6 bases). The ends were cut back, 6 bases at V and 8 bases at J, with 7 bases in the middle. CDR1 is MDHEN and CDR2 is SYDVKM in the germline V gene. The CDR3 spans 10 residues. CDR3 sequence reads: CASSDREAFF. Written as DNA, the CDR3 is TGTGCCAGCAGCGACAGGGAAGCTTTCTTT.

The V and J genes are TRBV7-8 and TRBJ2-1; tentatively, D is TRBD2 (5 bases). The germline CDR1 and CDR2 sequences are SGHVS and FQNEAQ. CDR3 length: 14 residues. Deletions cut 5 bases from V and 6 bases from J, with 14 bases between. In nucleotides, the CDR3 is TGTGCCAGCAGCCCTCTAAATCGGGGCAATGAGCAGTTCTTC. This encodes CASSPLNRGNEQFF.

The CDR3 is CASTWTSGRAFRTDTQYF. The CDR3 DNA is TGTGCCAGCACCTGGACTAGCGGGAGGGCCTTTCGGACAGATACGCAGTATTTT. J is TRBJ2-3 and V is TRBV28; 15 bases align to TRBD2. Germline V lookup: CDR1 MDHEN, CDR2 SYDVKM. CDR3 length: 18 residues. Germline trimming cut 7 bases from V and 3 bases from J; bases unmatched to any gene: 11.

The rearrangement uses TRBV7-2 and TRBJ2-1; D could derive from TRBD1 or TRBD2 (5 bases each). Germline CDR1 SGHTA, CDR2 FQGNSA. The CDR3 runs to 15 residues. The V end lost 6 bases, the J end lost 4 bases, and 16 bases lay between the germline ends. The CDR3 sequence is CASRTGPSVYNEQFF. The CDR3 coding sequence is TGTGCCAGCAGAACGGGGCCCTCCGTTTACAATGAGCAGTTCTTC.

The CDR3 DNA is TGTGCCAGCAGTGCGTCCGGGACTTATGATAGCACAGATACGCAGTATTTT. Translating gives CASSASGTYDSTDTQYF. The V and J genes are TRBV12-3 or TRBV12-4 and TRBJ2-3, with D possibly TRBD2 on 6 matching bases. Between the trimmed V and J ends, which lost 5 bases and 0 bases, there was a span of 18 bases. CDR3 length: 17 amino acids.

The gene calls are TRBV13 and TRBJ2-3; TRBD2 matches 13 bases. The CDR3 totals 18 residues. Unmatched junction bases numbered 8, after V lost 5 bases and J lost 0 bases. The germline V gene encodes CDR1 PRHDT and CDR2 FYEKMQ (reference sequence). As DNA, the CDR3 is TGTGCCAGCAGCGCTCTGACTAGCGGGGGGACTAGCACAGATACGCAGTATTTT. Its translation: CASSALTSGGTSTDTQYF.

In regard to this clonotype: The DNA is omitted, as the CDR3 cannot be located on it reliably, and the CDR3 follows TCRdb's listing. The genes are TRBV27 and TRBJ2-7; the D call of TRBD1 is as the table states it, not checked on the DNA. The germline V gene has CDR1 MNHEY and CDR2 SMNVEV (reference sequence). The CDR3 has 15 amino acids, counting both end residues. This CDR3 is CASSFGSGPAYEQYF.